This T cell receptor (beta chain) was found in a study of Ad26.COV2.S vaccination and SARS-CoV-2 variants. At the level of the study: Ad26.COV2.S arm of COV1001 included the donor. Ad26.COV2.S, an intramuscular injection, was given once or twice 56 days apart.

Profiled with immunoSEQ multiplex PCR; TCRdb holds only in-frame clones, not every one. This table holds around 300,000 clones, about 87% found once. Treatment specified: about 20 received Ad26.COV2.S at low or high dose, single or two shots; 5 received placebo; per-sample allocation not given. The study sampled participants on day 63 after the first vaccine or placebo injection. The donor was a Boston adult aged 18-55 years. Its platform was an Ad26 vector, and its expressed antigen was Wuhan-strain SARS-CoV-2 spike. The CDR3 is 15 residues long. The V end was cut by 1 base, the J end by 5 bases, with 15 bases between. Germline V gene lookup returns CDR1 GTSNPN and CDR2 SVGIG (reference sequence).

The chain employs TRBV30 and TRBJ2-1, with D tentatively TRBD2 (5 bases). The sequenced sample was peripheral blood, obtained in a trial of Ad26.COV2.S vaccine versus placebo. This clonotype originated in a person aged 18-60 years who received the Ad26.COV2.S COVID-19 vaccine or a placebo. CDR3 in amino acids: CAWSGGQPGNNEQFF. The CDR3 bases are TGTGCCTGGAGTGGAGGGCAACCCGGGAACAATGAGCAGTTCTTC.